One sample yielded the 8 T cell receptor beta chains listed below, sequenced in a study of persistence of HIV-infected CD4 T cells (TCRdb year 2020). The meaning of the sample's treatment or condition label: suppressive antiretroviral therapy. A pool of overlapping HIV-1 Gag 15-mer peptides was used at roughly 0.93 ug per peptide per mL for cell stimulation. Memory populations depleted of antigen-responding cells were obtained by sorting nonresponding CD40L-negative CD69-negative CD45RO-high memory CD4+ T cells. TCRbeta repertoires were sequenced from genomic DNA with the immunoSEQ hsTCRB assay version 4 in survey mode. Held by TCRdb, this immuneACCESS table contains in-frame sequences only and omits some clones. Under half of the omission traces to an unresolved V gene where checked; the cause of the rest is unknown. A total of about 36,000 clones appear in this sample, 85% to 90% of them only once. About 5% of the sample rests with the top ten.

No antigen has been identified for these receptors. Sequencing was performed on cultured CD4+ T cells from PBMCs, taken from a patient who received antiretroviral therapy. Interpreted using the paper, the cell subset or site label stands for: CD40L-CD69- CD45RO-high memory CD4 T cells not responding to Gag peptides. The receptor source for this set is an adult with HIV. The donor label of this sample is uncertain.

V is TRBV10-3 and J is TRBJ1-2; 8 bases are a match to TRBD1. Trimming at V came to 0 bases and at J to 6 bases, leaving 6 bases not matched to a gene. The germline gives CDR1 ENHRY, CDR2 SYGVKD. This CDR3 contains 15 residues. CDR3 residues: CAISESPDRAHGYTF. Here the CDR3 DNA reads TGTGCCATCAGTGAGTCACCGGACAGGGCTCATGGCTACACCTTC.

The chain recombines TRBV27 with TRBJ2-5; a weak D match, TRBD2 (6 bases). Trimming stripped 5 bases from V and 9 bases from J, with 19 bases between. This CDR3 is 14 amino acids long. Germline CDR1 reads MNHEY; CDR2 reads SMNVEV (reference sequence). The CDR3 bases are TGTGCCAGCAGTGAAGGGACGGATGGGAGGTCCCAGTACTTC. This encodes CASSEGTDGRSQYF.

The rearrangement joins TRBV28 to TRBJ1-2; the match to TRBD1 covers 7 bases. The germline CDR1 and CDR2 sequences are MDHEN and SYDVKM. J lost 7 bases, V lost 7 bases, and 12 bases had no gene match. The CDR3 length is 14 residues. CDR3 sequence reads: CASTPGGRGAGYTF. In DNA form, the CDR3 reads TGTGCCAGCACTCCCGGGGGCAGGGGGGCTGGCTACACCTTC.

The chain is built from TRBV27 and TRBJ1-3; D call uncertain. V was shortened by 2 bases and J by 2 bases, with 7 bases between the two germline ends. The CDR3 extends over 14 amino acids. CDR1 and CDR2 from the germline V gene are MNHEY and SMNVEV (reference sequence). The CDR3 loop reads CASSLSPPGNTIYF. As DNA, the CDR3 is TGTGCCAGCAGTTTAAGCCCTCCTGGAAACACCATATATTTT.

The chain recombines TRBV4-1 with TRBJ2-1; tentatively, D is TRBD2 (6 bases). CDR1 MGHRA and CDR2 YSYEKL come from the germline V gene. There are 15 residues in the CDR3. Trimming cost V 1 base and J 6 bases, with 13 bases left between them. CDR3 residues: CASSQALAAFNEQFF. Written as DNA, the CDR3 is TGCGCCAGCAGCCAAGCATTAGCGGCGTTCAATGAGCAGTTCTTC.

This rearrangement joins TRBV5-1 to TRBJ2-3, with 8 bases that match TRBD2. Germline assignment: CDR1 SGHRS and CDR2 YFSETQ. Germline trimming cut 7 bases from V and 4 bases from J; bases unmatched to any gene: 5. The CDR3 is 13 amino acids. CDR3 in DNA: TGCGCCAGCGGGACTAGTTCCCCAGATACGCAGTATTTT. Amino acid sequence: CASGTSSPDTQYF.

V is TRBV7-2 and J is TRBJ2-3; 8 bases agree with TRBD1. This CDR3 contains 13 residues. CDR1 SGHTA and CDR2 FQGNSA come from the germline V gene. The junction had 0 bases not matched to a gene; V was cut back by 6 bases and J by 1 base. CDR3 region: CASRGQGTDTQYF. CDR3 DNA sequence: TGTGCCAGCAGGGGACAGGGCACAGATACGCAGTATTTT. Variable domain in full (rest from reference TRBV7-2 and TRBJ2-3): GAGVSQSPSNKVTEKGKDVELRCDPISGHTALYWYRQSLGQGLEFLIYFQGNSAPDKSGLPSDRFSAERTGGSVSTLTIQRTQQEDSAVYLCASRGQGTDTQYFGPGTRLTVL.

V is TRBV6-5 and J is TRBJ1-2; D may be TRBD1 (6 bases). Germline lookup yields CDR1 MNHEY and CDR2 SVGAGI. The CDR3 loop spans 15 amino acids. Trimming removed 0 bases from V and 5 bases from J, with 13 bases in between. The CDR3 sequence: CASSYSGAEKYGYTF. The CDR3 nucleotides are TGTGCCAGCAGTTACTCGGGGGCAGAGAAGTATGGCTACACCTTC.